This TCR beta chain was recorded in a study of shared clonotypes between healthy human individuals. Comment on this clone: At one of its ends the junction is not consistent with the germline gene, which may arise from a read error.

The CDR3 is 13 amino acids. CDR1 is MGHRA and CDR2 is YSYEKL in the germline V gene. Repertoires were generated with immunoSEQ multiplex PCR, while TCRdb's copy carries only in-frame clones and drops some. The repertoire holds roughly 220,000 clones, with approximately 65% as singletons. The TCR sequence derives from a man under 40 in good health. The chain is built from TRBV4-1 and TRBJ1-2; D is undetermined. The source material was memory CD4+ T cells sorted from blood. Subset described: CD45RA-negative fraction. The CDR3 protein is CASSQESPPNYAF. CDR3 nucleotides: TGCGCCAGCAGCCAAGAGTCCCCTCCCAACTATGCCTTC.